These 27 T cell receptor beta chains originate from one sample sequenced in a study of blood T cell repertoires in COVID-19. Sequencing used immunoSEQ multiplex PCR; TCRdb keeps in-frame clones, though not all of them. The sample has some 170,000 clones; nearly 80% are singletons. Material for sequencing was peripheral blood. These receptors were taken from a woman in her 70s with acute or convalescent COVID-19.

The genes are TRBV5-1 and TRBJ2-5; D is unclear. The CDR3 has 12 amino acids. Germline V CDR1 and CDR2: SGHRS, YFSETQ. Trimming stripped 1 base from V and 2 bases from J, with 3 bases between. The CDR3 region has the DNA TGCGCCAGCAGCTTGCAGCAAGAGACCCAGTACTTC. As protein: CASSLQQETQYF.

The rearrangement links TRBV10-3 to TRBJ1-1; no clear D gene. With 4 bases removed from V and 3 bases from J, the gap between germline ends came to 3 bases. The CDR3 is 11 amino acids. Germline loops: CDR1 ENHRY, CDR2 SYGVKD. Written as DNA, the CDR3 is TGTGCCATCAGTGCGGACACTGAAGCTTTCTTT. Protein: CAISADTEAFF.

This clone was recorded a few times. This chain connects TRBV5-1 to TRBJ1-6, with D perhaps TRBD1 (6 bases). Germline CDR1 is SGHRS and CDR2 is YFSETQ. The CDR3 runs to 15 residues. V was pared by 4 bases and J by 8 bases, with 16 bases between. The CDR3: CASSATGTGDSPLHF. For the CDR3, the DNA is TGCGCCAGCAGCGCTACAGGGACCGGAGATTCACCCCTCCACTTT.

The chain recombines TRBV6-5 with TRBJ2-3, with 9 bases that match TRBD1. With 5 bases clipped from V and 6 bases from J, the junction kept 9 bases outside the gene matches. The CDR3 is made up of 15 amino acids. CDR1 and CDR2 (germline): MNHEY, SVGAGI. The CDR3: CASSRTGGRPDTQYF. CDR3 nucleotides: TGTGCCAGCAGTCGCACAGGGGGCAGACCCGATACGCAGTATTTT.

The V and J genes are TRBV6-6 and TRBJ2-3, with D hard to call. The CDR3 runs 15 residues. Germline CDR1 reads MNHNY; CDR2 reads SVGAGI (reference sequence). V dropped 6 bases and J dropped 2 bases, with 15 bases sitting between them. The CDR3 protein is CASSPVSEHTDTQYF. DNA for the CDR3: TGTGCCAGCAGCCCCGTGAGCGAACACACAGATACGCAGTATTTT.

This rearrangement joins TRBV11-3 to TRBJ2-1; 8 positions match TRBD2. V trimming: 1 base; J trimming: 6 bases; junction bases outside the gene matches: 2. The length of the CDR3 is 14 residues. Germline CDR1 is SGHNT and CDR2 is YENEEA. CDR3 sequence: CASSLGGLGNEQFF. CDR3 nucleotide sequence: TGTGCCAGCAGCTTAGGGGGACTAGGCAATGAGCAGTTCTTC.

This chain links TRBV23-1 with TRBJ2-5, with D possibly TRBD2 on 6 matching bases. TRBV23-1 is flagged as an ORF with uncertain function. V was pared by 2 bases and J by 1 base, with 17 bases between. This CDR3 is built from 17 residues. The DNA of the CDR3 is TGCGCCAGCAGTCAAATCACCGTTGGGGGGAGCCAAGAGACCCAGTACTTC. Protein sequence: CASSQITVGGSQETQYF.

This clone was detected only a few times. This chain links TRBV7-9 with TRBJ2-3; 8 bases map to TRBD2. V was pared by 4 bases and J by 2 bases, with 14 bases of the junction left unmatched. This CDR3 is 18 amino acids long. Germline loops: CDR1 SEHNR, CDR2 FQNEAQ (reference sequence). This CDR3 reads CASSSPTIGAGDTDTQYF. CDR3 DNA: TGTGCCAGCAGCTCTCCAACCATTGGAGCGGGAGACACAGATACGCAGTATTTT. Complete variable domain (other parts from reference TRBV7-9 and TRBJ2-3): DTGVSQNPRHKITKRGQNVTFRCDPISEHNRLYWYRQTLGQGPEFLTYFQNEAQLEKSRLLSDRFSAERPKGSFSTLEIQRTEQGDSAMYLCASSSPTIGAGDTDTQYFGPGTRLTVL.

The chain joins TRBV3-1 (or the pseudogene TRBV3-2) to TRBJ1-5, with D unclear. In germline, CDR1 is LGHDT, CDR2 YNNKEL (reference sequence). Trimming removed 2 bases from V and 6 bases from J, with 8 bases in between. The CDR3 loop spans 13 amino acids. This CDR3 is CASSQSTAQPQHF. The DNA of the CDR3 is TGTGCCAGCAGCCAATCTACAGCTCAGCCCCAGCATTTT.

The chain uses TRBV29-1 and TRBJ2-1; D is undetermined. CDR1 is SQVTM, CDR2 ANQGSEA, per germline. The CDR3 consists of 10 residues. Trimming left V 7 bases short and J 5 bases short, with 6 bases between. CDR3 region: CSGANNEQFF. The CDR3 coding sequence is TGCAGCGGCGCCAACAATGAGCAGTTCTTC.

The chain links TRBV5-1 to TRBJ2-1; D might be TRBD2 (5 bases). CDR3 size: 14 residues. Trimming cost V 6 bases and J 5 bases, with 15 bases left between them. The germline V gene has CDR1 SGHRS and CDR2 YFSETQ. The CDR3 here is CASTRTEKDNEQFF. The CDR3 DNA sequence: TGCGCCAGCACGAGGACTGAAAAGGACAATGAGCAGTTCTTC.

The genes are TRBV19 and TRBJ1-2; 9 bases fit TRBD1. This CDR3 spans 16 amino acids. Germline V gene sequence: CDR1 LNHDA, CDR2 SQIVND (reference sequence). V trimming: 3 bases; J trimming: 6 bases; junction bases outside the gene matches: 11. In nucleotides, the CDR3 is TGTGCCAGTAGTATGGGACAGGGACGAATTGGCGATGGCTACACCTTC. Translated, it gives CASSMGQGRIGDGYTF.

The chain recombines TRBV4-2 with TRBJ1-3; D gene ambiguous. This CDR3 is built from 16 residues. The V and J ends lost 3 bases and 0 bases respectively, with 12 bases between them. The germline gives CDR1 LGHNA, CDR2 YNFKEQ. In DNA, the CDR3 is TGTGCCAGCAGCCATTCCATAGCGTTCTCTGGAAACACCATATATTTT. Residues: CASSHSIAFSGNTIYF.

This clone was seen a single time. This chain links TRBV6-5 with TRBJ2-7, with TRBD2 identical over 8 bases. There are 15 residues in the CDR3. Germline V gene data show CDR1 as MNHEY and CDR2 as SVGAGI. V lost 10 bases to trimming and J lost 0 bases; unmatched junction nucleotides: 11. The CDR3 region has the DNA TGTGCCATCCCGGGGGGGACAAGGGACTCCTACGAGCAGTACTTC. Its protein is CAIPGGTRDSYEQYF.

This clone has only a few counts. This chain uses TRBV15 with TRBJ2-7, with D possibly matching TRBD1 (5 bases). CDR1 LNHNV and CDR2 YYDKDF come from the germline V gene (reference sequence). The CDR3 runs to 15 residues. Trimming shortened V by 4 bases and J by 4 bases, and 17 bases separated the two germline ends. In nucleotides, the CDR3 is TGTGCCACCAGCAAGGGGTCAGGGTCCCTTTACGAGCAGTACTTC. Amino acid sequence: CATSKGSGSLYEQYF.

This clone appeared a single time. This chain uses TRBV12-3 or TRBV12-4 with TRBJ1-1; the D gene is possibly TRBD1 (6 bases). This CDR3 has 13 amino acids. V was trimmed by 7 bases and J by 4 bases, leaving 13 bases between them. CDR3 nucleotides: TGTGCCAGCACCAAACAGGGAATCACTGAAGCTTTCTTT. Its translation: CASTKQGITEAFF.

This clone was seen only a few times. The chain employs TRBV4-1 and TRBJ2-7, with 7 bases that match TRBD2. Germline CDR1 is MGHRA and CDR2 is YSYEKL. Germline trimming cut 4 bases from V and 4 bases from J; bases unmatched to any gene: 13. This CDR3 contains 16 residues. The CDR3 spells CASSLTWTRDGYEQYF. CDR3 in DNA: TGCGCCAGCAGCCTTACCTGGACTAGGGACGGGTACGAGCAGTACTTC.

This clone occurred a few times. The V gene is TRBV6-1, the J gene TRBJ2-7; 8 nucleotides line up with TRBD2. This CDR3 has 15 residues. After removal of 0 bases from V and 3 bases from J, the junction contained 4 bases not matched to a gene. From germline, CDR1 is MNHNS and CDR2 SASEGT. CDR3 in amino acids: CASSEAPAGVYEQYF. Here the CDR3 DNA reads TGTGCCAGCAGTGAAGCCCCAGCGGGAGTCTACGAGCAGTACTTC.

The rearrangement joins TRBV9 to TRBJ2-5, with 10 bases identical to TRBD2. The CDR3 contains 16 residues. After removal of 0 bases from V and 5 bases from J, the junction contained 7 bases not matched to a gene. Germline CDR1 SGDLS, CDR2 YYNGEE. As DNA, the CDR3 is TGTGCCAGCAGCGTAGGGGCTAGCGGGAGCGGGGAGACCCAGTACTTC. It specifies CASSVGASGSGETQYF.

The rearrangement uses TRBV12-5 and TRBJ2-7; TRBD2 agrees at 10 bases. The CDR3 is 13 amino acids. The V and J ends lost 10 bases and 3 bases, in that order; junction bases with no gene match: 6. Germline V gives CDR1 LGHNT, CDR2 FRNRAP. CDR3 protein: CATVLAGSYEQYF. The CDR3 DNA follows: TGTGCTACAGTACTAGCGGGAAGCTACGAGCAGTACTTC. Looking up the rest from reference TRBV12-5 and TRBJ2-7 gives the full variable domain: DARVTQTPRHKVTEMGQEVTMRCQPILGHNTVFWYRQTMMQGLELLAYFRNRAPLDDSGMPKDRFSAEMPDATLATLKIQPSEPRDSAVYFCATVLAGSYEQYFGPGTRLTVT.

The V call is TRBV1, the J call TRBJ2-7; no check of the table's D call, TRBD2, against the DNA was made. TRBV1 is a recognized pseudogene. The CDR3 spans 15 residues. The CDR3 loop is CTSSQDLAGVGEQYF. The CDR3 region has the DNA TGCACCAGCAGCCAAGATTTAGCGGGAGTGGGAGAGCAGTACTTC.

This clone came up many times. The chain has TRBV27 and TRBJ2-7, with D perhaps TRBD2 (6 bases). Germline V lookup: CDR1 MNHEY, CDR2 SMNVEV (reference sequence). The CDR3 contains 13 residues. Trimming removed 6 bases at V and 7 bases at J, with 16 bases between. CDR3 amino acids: CASSRTEGREQYF. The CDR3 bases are TGTGCCAGCAGCAGGACGGAGGGTCGAGAGCAGTACTTC.

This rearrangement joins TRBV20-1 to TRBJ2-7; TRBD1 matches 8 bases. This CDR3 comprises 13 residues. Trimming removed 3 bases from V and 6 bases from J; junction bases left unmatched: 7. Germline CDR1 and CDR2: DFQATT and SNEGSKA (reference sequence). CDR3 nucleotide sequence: TGCAGTGCTAGTGGACAGGGCCGGGCCGAGCAGTACTTC. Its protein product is CSASGQGRAEQYF.

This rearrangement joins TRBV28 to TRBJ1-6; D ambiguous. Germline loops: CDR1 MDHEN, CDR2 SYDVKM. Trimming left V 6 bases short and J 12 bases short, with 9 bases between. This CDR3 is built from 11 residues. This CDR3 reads CASRPNGPLHF. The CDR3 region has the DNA TGTGCCAGCAGGCCCAACGGACCCCTCCACTTT.

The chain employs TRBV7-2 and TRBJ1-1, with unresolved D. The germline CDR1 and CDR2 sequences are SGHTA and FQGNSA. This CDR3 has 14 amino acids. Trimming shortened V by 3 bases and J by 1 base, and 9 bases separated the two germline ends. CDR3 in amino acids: CASSFYSRNTEAFF. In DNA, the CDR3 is TGTGCCAGCAGCTTTTACTCGAGGAACACTGAAGCTTTCTTT.

CDR3 loop: CASSAGQGNSYEQYF. CDR3 in DNA: TGCGCCAGCAGCGCTGGACAGGGGAATTCCTACGAGCAGTACTTC. V is TRBV5-1 and J is TRBJ2-7; 9 bases fit TRBD1. The germline V gene has CDR1 SGHRS and CDR2 YFSETQ. The CDR3 length is 15 residues. V trimming: 4 bases; J trimming: 1 base; junction bases outside the gene matches: 6.

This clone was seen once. CDR3 nucleotide sequence: TGCGCCAGCAGCTATGACAGACCCACAGATACGCAGTATTTT. Protein sequence: CASSYDRPTDTQYF. The chain has TRBV5-1 and TRBJ2-3; possibly TRBD1 for D (5 bases). This CDR3 comprises 14 residues. Germline V gives CDR1 SGHRS, CDR2 YFSETQ. V was clipped by 3 bases and J by 2 bases, with 10 bases between them. Full variable domain (outside the CDR3, taken from reference TRBV5-1 and TRBJ2-3): KAGVTQTPRYLIKTRGQQVTLSCSPISGHRSVSWYQQTPGQGLQFLFEYFSETQRNKGNFPGRFSGRQFSNSRSEMNVSTLELGDSALYLCASSYDRPTDTQYFGPGTRLTVL.